This TCR beta chain was documented in a study of post-analysis software for immune sequencing data. Included in the TCR beta cDNA libraries were unique molecular identifiers. Each batch of about 0.95 to 10 million T cells produced approximately 470,000 cDNA molecules. TCRdb ran MiXCR on the PCR reads and lists one entry per CDR3 protein. Here the sample spans some 800,000 distinct CDR3 sequences, about half being singletons. This CDR3 contains 16 residues. The ends were cut back, 5 bases at V and 0 bases at J, with 16 bases in the middle. The V gene's germline CDR1 is SGHRS and CDR2 YFSETQ. With respect to this clonotype: Its antigen is undetermined.

Study-level findings and limits: There was significantly lower normalized Chao1 diversity in multiple sclerosis patients than in controls. When patients were compared with controls, about 5 TRBV segments were more frequent, TRBV5-6, TRBV5-1 and TRBV20-1 among them.

This receptor was taken from a girl under 18 with multiple sclerosis. Sequencing input: blood. The rearrangement links TRBV5-1 to TRBJ2-3, with D perhaps being TRBD1 or TRBD2 (5 bases each). CDR3 in DNA: TGCGCCAGCAGGATCGGATCGGGGCATAGCACAGATACGCAGTATTTT. Translated: CASRIGSGHSTDTQYF.